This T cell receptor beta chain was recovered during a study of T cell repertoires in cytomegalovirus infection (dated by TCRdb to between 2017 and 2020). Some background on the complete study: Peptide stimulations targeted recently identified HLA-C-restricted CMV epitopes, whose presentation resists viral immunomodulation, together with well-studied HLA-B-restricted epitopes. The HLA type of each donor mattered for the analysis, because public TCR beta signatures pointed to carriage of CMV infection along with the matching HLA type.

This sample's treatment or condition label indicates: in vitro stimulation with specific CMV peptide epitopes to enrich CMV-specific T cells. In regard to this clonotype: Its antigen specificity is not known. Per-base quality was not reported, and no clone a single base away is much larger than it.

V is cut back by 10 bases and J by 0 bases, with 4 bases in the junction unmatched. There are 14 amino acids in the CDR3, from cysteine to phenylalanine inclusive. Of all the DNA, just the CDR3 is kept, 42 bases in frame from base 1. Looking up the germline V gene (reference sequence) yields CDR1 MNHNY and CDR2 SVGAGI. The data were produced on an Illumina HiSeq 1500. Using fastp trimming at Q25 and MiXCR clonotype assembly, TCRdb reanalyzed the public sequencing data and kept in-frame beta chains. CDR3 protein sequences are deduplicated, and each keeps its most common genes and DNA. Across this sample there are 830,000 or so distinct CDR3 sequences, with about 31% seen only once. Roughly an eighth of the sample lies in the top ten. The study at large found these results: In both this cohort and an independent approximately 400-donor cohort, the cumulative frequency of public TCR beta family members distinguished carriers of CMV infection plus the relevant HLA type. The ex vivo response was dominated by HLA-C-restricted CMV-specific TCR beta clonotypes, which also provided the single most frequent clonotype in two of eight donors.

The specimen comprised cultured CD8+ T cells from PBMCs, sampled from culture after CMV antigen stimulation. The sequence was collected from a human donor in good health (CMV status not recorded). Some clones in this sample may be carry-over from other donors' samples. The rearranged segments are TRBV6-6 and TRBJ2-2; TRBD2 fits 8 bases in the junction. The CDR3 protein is CATTGGSNTGELFF. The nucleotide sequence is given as TGTGCCACCACGGGGGGGTCGAACACCGGGGAGCTGTTTTTT.